The 24 T cell receptor beta chains presented below share a single source sample, sequenced in a study of persistence of HIV-infected CD4 T cells. Sequencing used immunoSEQ version 4 in survey mode. Using immunoSEQ multiplex PCR, the repertoire was profiled, and TCRdb retains in-frame clones only, with some absent. The sample holds about 64,000 clones; more than 70% are singletons and the top ten take under 2%. These receptors have no identified antigens. The stimulus was an HIV-1 Gag 15-mer peptide pool, 0.85 to 1 ug/peptide/mL. CD40L-negative CD69-negative CD45RO-high memory CD4+ T cells were sorted as populations depleted of antigen-responding cells. Sequenced here: CD4+ T cells sorted from PBMCs after roughly 17-hour stimulation, sampled from a patient who received antiretroviral therapy. The receptors were sampled from an adult man with HIV who was CMV-seropositive.

This chain uses TRBV6-1 with TRBJ1-2; tentatively, D is TRBD1 (6 bases). Germline values: CDR1 MNHNS, CDR2 SASEGT. V dropped 2 bases and J dropped 2 bases, with 18 bases sitting between them. The CDR3 contains 17 residues. DNA of the CDR3: TGTGCCAGCAGTGAACCAACGCACTTGACAGGAAACTATGGCTACACCTTC. Protein sequence: CASSEPTHLTGNYGYTF.

This clone was detected only once. The gene calls are TRBV7-3 and TRBJ2-6; D ambiguous. The germline gives CDR1 SGHTA, CDR2 FQGTGA. V was cut by 0 bases and J by 0 bases, with 12 bases left in between. This CDR3 is 18 amino acids long. The CDR3 region is CASSLTDPRSSGANVLTF. As DNA, the CDR3 is TGTGCCAGCAGCTTAACGGACCCCCGTAGCTCTGGGGCCAACGTCCTGACTTTC. The full variable domain, completed using reference TRBV7-3 and TRBJ2-6, is GAGVSQTPSNKVTEKGKYVELRCDPISGHTALYWYRQSLGQGPEFLIYFQGTGAADDSGLPNDRFFAVRPEGSVSTLKIQRTERGDSAVYLCASSLTDPRSSGANVLTFGAGSRLTVL.

This clone was seen only a few times. The chain uses TRBV4-1 and TRBJ1-3; D gene unclear. Germline assignment: CDR1 MGHRA and CDR2 YSYEKL. The CDR3 is 16 residues long. Deletions cut 3 bases from V and 0 bases from J, with 12 bases between. CDR3 sequence (DNA): TGCGCCAGCAGCCACCGGACGGAAAGCTCTGGAAACACCATATATTTT. Amino acid sequence: CASSHRTESSGNTIYF.

This rearrangement joins TRBV6-5 to TRBJ2-7; D is undetermined. The CDR3 length is 12 residues. Deletions cut 6 bases from V and 7 bases from J, with 13 bases between. Germline CDR1 MNHEY, CDR2 SVGAGI. The CDR3 here is CASRETSREQYF. CDR3 nucleotide sequence: TGTGCCAGCAGGGAGACATCCCGGGAGCAGTACTTC.

This chain joins TRBV5-1 and TRBJ2-3; D unresolved. The CDR3 is 15 amino acids. Germline loops: CDR1 SGHRS, CDR2 YFSETQ. V was pared by 0 bases and J by 2 bases, with 10 bases between. The CDR3 bases are TGCGCCAGCAGCTTGGACGGTACAATCACAGATACGCAGTATTTT. As protein: CASSLDGTITDTQYF.

This clone came up once. The chain combines TRBV28 with TRBJ2-6, with unresolved D. The germline gives CDR1 MDHEN, CDR2 SYDVKM. Trimming took off 10 bases at V and 2 bases at J, with 15 bases between the two ends. This CDR3 has 15 residues. The CDR3 DNA is TGTGCCATAGGAATGACTGGTGCTGGGGCCAACGTCCTGACTTTC. Its protein product is CAIGMTGAGANVLTF.

The rearrangement uses TRBV19 and TRBJ2-7; TRBD1 agrees at 10 bases. J was trimmed by 3 bases and V by 1 base; bases with no gene match: 0. The CDR3 consists of 14 residues. Germline assignment: CDR1 LNHDA and CDR2 SQIVND (reference sequence). As DNA, the CDR3 is TGTGCCAGTAGTATAGGGACAGGGGGCTACGAGCAGTACTTC. It translates to CASSIGTGGYEQYF.

CDR3 DNA sequence: TGTGCCACCAGCAGAGATAAAGGGGGACGAGGTCAGCCCCAGCATTTT. Residues: CATSRDKGGRGQPQHF. The chain has TRBV15 and TRBJ1-5, with D maybe TRBD1 (6 bases). Trimming cost V 0 bases and J 6 bases, with 15 bases left between them. The CDR3 sequence is 16 residues long. Germline values: CDR1 LNHNV, CDR2 YYDKDF (reference sequence).

V gene TRBV7-2 combines with J gene TRBJ2-1, with D perhaps given as TRBD1 or TRBD2 (5 bases each). CDR3 length: 12 residues. CDR1 SGHTA and CDR2 FQGNSA come from the germline V gene. V gave up 6 bases and J gave up 13 bases, with 16 bases separating them. The CDR3 loop reads CASSFQPGPQFF. As DNA, the CDR3 is TGTGCCAGCAGTTTTCAGCCGGGACCCCAGTTCTTC.

The gene calls are TRBV10-1 and TRBJ2-3, with 10 positions matching TRBD2. With V trimmed by 8 bases and J by 4 bases, 6 bases remained unmatched. The V gene's germline CDR1 is WNHNN and CDR2 SYGVQD (reference sequence). This CDR3 spans 14 amino acids. The CDR3 sequence: CASATSGAADTQYF. CDR3 in DNA: TGCGCCAGCGCCACTAGCGGGGCTGCAGATACGCAGTATTTT.

In regard to this clone: Distinct nucleotide sequences in the sample also encode this CDR3. The chain links TRBV9 to TRBJ1-1; D uncertain. Germline CDR1 reads SGDLS; CDR2 reads YYNGEE. V lost 0 bases and J lost 1, with 7 bases in between. The CDR3 extends over 14 amino acids. Here the CDR3 DNA reads TGTGCCAGCAGCGTAGCTACAGCGAACACTGAAGCTTTCTTT. Residues: CASSVATANTEAFF.

The CDR3 sequence: CASSSPRGPHTF. The CDR3 DNA sequence: TGTGCCAGCAGTTCCCCCCGGGGGCCCCACACCTTC. V usage is TRBV6-5 and J usage is TRBJ1-2; tentatively, D is TRBD1 (6 bases). Trimming took off 4 bases at V and 12 bases at J, with 15 bases between the two ends. Germline V gene sequence: CDR1 MNHEY, CDR2 SVGAGI. CDR3 length: 12 residues.

The chain uses TRBV7-8 and TRBJ1-6, with D tentatively TRBD1 (5 bases). The CDR3 totals 15 residues. Germline V gene sequence: CDR1 SGHVS, CDR2 FQNEAQ. The germline V and J ends were trimmed by 5 bases and 6 bases, with 14 bases remaining between them. The DNA for the CDR3 is TGTGCCAGCAGCACTCGGGGGGAAGGTAATTCACCCCTCCACTTT. Protein sequence: CASSTRGEGNSPLHF.

Only a few counts were recorded for this clone. The chain carries TRBV5-6 and TRBJ1-1, with 10 bases fitting TRBD1. CDR3 length equals 16 residues. Unmatched junction bases numbered 10, after V lost 4 bases and J lost 4 bases. The V gene's germline CDR1 is SGHDT and CDR2 YYEEEE. This chain's CDR3 is CASSPQDRGGFTEAFF. CDR3 DNA sequence: TGTGCCAGCAGCCCTCAGGACAGGGGGGGTTTCACTGAAGCTTTCTTT.

This rearrangement joins TRBV25-1 to TRBJ2-1; D is unresolved. The CDR3 has 13 amino acids. Germline lookup yields CDR1 MGHDK and CDR2 SYGVNS. V was cut by 6 bases and J by 6 bases, with 12 bases left in between. CDR3 DNA sequence: TGTGCCAGCAGCGGGCCCCTCCCCAATGAGCAGTTCTTC. As protein: CASSGPLPNEQFF. The complete variable domain, with remaining parts taken from reference TRBV25-1 and TRBJ2-1, reads EADIYQTPRYLVIGTGKKITLECSQTMGHDKMYWYQQDPGMELHLIHYSYGVNSTEKGDLSSESTVSRIRTEHFPLTLESARPSHTSQYLCASSGPLPNEQFFGPGTRLTVL.

V and J are TRBV21-1 and TRBJ1-1; no check of the table's D call, TRBD1, against the DNA was made. TRBV21-1 is shown as a pseudogene. The CDR3 runs 16 residues. CDR3 bases: TGTGCCAGCAGCAAAGGGGAGGACAGGGGGCACACTGAAGCTTTCTTT. Its protein product is CASSKGEDRGHTEAFF.

The rearrangement links TRBV10-3 to TRBJ1-1; 7 bases map to TRBD1. V was clipped by 8 bases and J by 2 bases; unmatched bases: 8. Germline CDR1 is ENHRY and CDR2 is SYGVKD. The CDR3 runs to 14 residues. CDR3 bases: TGTGCCATCGGCCGGACAGGTGGAAACACTGAAGCTTTCTTT. It encodes CAIGRTGGNTEAFF.

This chain connects TRBV24-1 to TRBJ2-1; 8 positions agree with TRBD2. Trimming took 4 bases from V and 3 from J; bases not matched to a gene: 1. The CDR3 is 14 amino acids. Germline assignment: CDR1 KGHDR and CDR2 SFDVKD. CDR3 in DNA: TGTGCCACCAGTGAAGCGGGGGTCTACAATGAGCAGTTCTTC. Amino acid sequence: CATSEAGVYNEQFF.

The V gene is TRBV2, the J gene TRBJ2-1; perhaps TRBD1 as D (5 bases). Germline CDR1 and CDR2: SNHLY and FYNNEI. There are 14 residues in the CDR3. Trimming removed 6 bases from V and 2 bases from J, with 11 bases in between. DNA of the CDR3: TGTGCCAGCAGCGGAGACAGAGCCTACAATGAGCAGTTCTTC. It translates to CASSGDRAYNEQFF.

Turning to this clone: Other DNA sequences within the sample encode an identical CDR3. The rearrangement joins TRBV20-1 to TRBJ1-4; D is undetermined. This CDR3 contains 11 residues. Trimming left V 0 bases short and J 8 bases short, with 4 bases between. CDR1 DFQATT and CDR2 SNEGSKA come from the germline V gene (reference sequence). CDR3 DNA sequence: TGCAGTGCTAGAGAAGGGGAAAAACTGTTTTTT. This gives the protein CSAREGEKLFF.

The chain carries TRBV28 and TRBJ2-1; TRBD2 matches at 8 bases. The junction had 17 bases not matched to a gene; V was cut back by 3 bases and J by 7 bases. The CDR3 is 18 amino acids. Germline CDR1 reads MDHEN; CDR2 reads SYDVKM. CDR3 region: CASSFDPRLAPGRNEQFF. CDR3 DNA: TGTGCCAGCAGTTTCGACCCCCGACTAGCGCCGGGGAGGAATGAGCAGTTCTTC.

The chain joins TRBV2 to TRBJ2-4; 8 bases are shared with TRBD1. The CDR3 totals 13 residues. Germline V CDR1 and CDR2: SNHLY, FYNNEI. V shed 9 bases, J shed 9 bases, and the junction held 10 bases outside the gene matches. CDR3 in DNA: TGTGCCAGTACCTCGGACAGGGAAGGCATTCAGTACTTC. The encoded protein is CASTSDREGIQYF.

This chain connects TRBV5-4 to TRBJ2-3, with D tentatively TRBD1 (7 bases). Germline V lookup: CDR1 SGHNT, CDR2 YYREEE (reference sequence). The CDR3 runs 17 residues. Trimming removed 2 bases from V and 0 bases from J, with 16 bases in between. CDR3 nucleotides: TGTGCCAGCAGCTTCCTTGACAGGGAGGCTAGCACAGATACGCAGTATTTT. Translated: CASSFLDREASTDTQYF.

DNA of the CDR3: TGTGCCAGCAGTCCTAACGGAGGGCAGGGGGGAGGCTACACCTTC. Its protein product is CASSPNGGQGGGYTF. The chain joins TRBV6-5 to TRBJ1-2, with 7 positions matching TRBD1. The J segment lost 8 bases and the V segment lost 5 bases, leaving 14 bases of the junction unmatched. The CDR3 contains 15 residues. Germline lookup yields CDR1 MNHEY and CDR2 SVGAGI.